These 32 T cell receptor beta chains share one sample of origin, sequenced in a study of control samples from healthy donors and cancer patients. Some clones are missing from TCRdb's copy, which holds only in-frame ones; the method was immunoSEQ multiplex PCR. The table lists approximately 140,000 clones, 94% of them singletons. Sequencing was done on a sample of blood. The receptors shown here come from a man aged 35 to 55 in good health.

This rearrangement joins TRBV28 to TRBJ2-1, with D uncertain. CDR1 is MDHEN, CDR2 SYDVKM, per germline. The CDR3 consists of 16 residues. Deletions cut 6 bases from V and 0 bases from J, with 15 bases between. The CDR3 region is CASRLYSASSYNEQFF. For the CDR3, the DNA is TGTGCCAGCAGACTATACAGTGCCAGCTCCTACAATGAGCAGTTCTTC.

The chain joins TRBV12-2 to TRBJ1-2; TRBD1, the table's D call, was not compared with the DNA. TRBV12-2 is termed a pseudogene. The CDR3 loop spans 17 amino acids. The CDR3 loop is CASRLAKKGPPDYGYTF. The CDR3 nucleotides read TGTGCAAGTCGCTTAGCGAAGAAGGGGCCTCCGGACTATGGCTACACCTTC.

In this sample, this clone turned up a few times. V is TRBV6-5 and J is TRBJ2-3; 12 bases are shared with TRBD2. The CDR3 has 13 amino acids. In germline, CDR1 is MNHEY, CDR2 SVGAGI. Trimming cost V 8 bases and J 6 bases; bases outside gene matches: 3. The CDR3 here is CASSTSGRDTQYF. In DNA form, the CDR3 reads TGTGCCAGCTCTACTAGCGGGAGGGATACGCAGTATTTT.

V and J are TRBV5-1 and TRBJ2-2; D is unclear. Germline V gives CDR1 SGHRS, CDR2 YFSETQ. Trimming removed 2 bases at V and 4 bases at J, with 15 bases between. The CDR3 loop spans 16 amino acids. CDR3 sequence reads: CASSLQVRPSTGELFF. The CDR3 bases are TGCGCCAGCAGCTTACAAGTCCGGCCTTCCACCGGGGAGCTGTTTTTT. The entire variable domain, with the rest obtained from reference TRBV5-1 and TRBJ2-2, is as follows: KAGVTQTPRYLIKTRGQQVTLSCSPISGHRSVSWYQQTPGQGLQFLFEYFSETQRNKGNFPGRFSGRQFSNSRSEMNVSTLELGDSALYLCASSLQVRPSTGELFFGEGSRLTVL.

The genes are TRBV13 and TRBJ2-5; 8 nucleotides agree with TRBD1. Germline V gives CDR1 PRHDT, CDR2 FYEKMQ (reference sequence). Trimming took 5 bases from V and 1 from J; bases not matched to a gene: 12. This CDR3 contains 17 residues. CDR3 amino acids: CASSLRTGKDPQETQYF. DNA of the CDR3: TGTGCCAGCAGCCTTCGGACAGGGAAGGATCCCCAAGAGACCCAGTACTTC.

The chain is built from TRBV29-1 and TRBJ1-2; maybe TRBD1 (6 bases). Germline-derived CDR1 and CDR2 are SQVTM and ANQGSEA. V lost 3 bases, J lost 3 bases, and 11 bases lay in between. The CDR3 has 13 residues. The CDR3 protein is CSVESRGDYGYTF. CDR3 nucleotides: TGCAGCGTTGAGTCCAGGGGAGACTATGGCTACACCTTC.

In this sample, this clone turned up once. The genes are TRBV19 and TRBJ2-2, with D perhaps assigned TRBD1 or TRBD2 (6 bases each). Germline CDR1 and CDR2: LNHDA and SQIVND (reference sequence). Trimming stripped 8 bases from V and 0 bases from J, with 13 bases between. The CDR3 runs to 15 residues. This CDR3 is CASFLGGTNTGELFF. CDR3 coding DNA: TGTGCCAGTTTTTTAGGGGGGACGAACACCGGGGAGCTGTTTTTT.

DNA for the CDR3: TGCGCCAGCAGCTTGGAAGCCGCCACGCAGTATTTT. This gives the protein CASSLEAATQYF. V gene TRBV5-1 combines with J gene TRBJ2-3; no clear D gene. Germline CDR1 is SGHRS and CDR2 is YFSETQ. Trimming left V 0 bases short and J 9 bases short, with 8 bases between. The CDR3 totals 12 residues.

A single count supports this clone. The chain has TRBV2 and TRBJ1-5; D is possibly TRBD1 (6 bases). Germline CDR1 and CDR2: SNHLY and FYNNEI. The V end was cut by 4 bases, the J end by 0 bases, with 10 bases between. The CDR3 totals 15 residues. The CDR3 region is CASSVWTDSNQPQHF. In nucleotides, the CDR3 is TGTGCCAGCAGTGTATGGACAGATAGCAATCAGCCCCAGCATTTT.

The V gene is TRBV7-8, the J gene TRBJ1-1; unclear D gene. Trimming took 1 base from V and 5 from J, leaving 8 bases between them. Germline lookup yields CDR1 SGHVS and CDR2 FQNEAQ. The CDR3 consists of 13 residues. CDR3 nucleotides: TGTGCCAGCAGCTTAGGATCGGGTACTGAAGCTTTCTTT. This gives the protein CASSLGSGTEAFF.

This sequence joins TRBV28 and TRBJ1-2; TRBD1 might be the D (5 bases). Germline CDR1 MDHEN, CDR2 SYDVKM. V was pared by 2 bases and J by 5 bases, with 9 bases between. CDR3 length: 13 residues. The CDR3 loop is CASSLDRRYGYTF. CDR3 in DNA: TGTGCCAGCAGTTTAGACAGAAGATATGGCTACACCTTC.

CDR3: CASRRKADTEAFF. The CDR3 nucleotides read TGTGCCAGCAGGAGAAAAGCAGACACTGAAGCTTTCTTT. The V and J genes are TRBV6-6 and TRBJ1-1; D call uncertain. The germline gives CDR1 MNHNY, CDR2 SVGAGI (reference sequence). The CDR3 is made up of 13 amino acids. Trimming left V 6 bases short and J 3 bases short, with 11 bases between.

The V call is TRBV19, the J call TRBJ1-5; TRBD1 might be the D (5 bases). Germline CDR1 is LNHDA and CDR2 is SQIVND (reference sequence). Trimming shortened V by 7 bases and J by 1 base, and 11 bases separated the two germline ends. The length of the CDR3 is 14 residues. CDR3 region: CASMAWGSNQPQHF. Here the CDR3 DNA reads TGTGCCAGTATGGCCTGGGGGAGCAATCAGCCCCAGCATTTT.

This chain joins TRBV9 and TRBJ2-7, with D tentatively TRBD1 (6 bases). The length of the CDR3 is 13 residues. V was clipped by 4 bases and J by 2 bases, with 10 bases between them. CDR1 is SGDLS and CDR2 is YYNGEE in the germline V gene. For the CDR3, the DNA is TGTGCCAGCAGCCCCCGGGACACCTACGAGCAGTACTTC. It yields the protein CASSPRDTYEQYF. Full variable domain (remainder filled in from reference TRBV9 and TRBJ2-7): DSGVTQTPKHLITATGQRVTLRCSPRSGDLSVYWYQQSLDQGLQFLIQYYNGEERAKGNILERFSAQQFPDLHSELNLSSLELGDSALYFCASSPRDTYEQYFGPGTRLTVT.

About this clone: At one boundary the junction diverges from the germline segment, which might be a read error. V gene TRBV7-7 combines with J gene TRBJ2-2; D is unclear. Per the germline V gene, CDR1 is SSHAT and CDR2 is FNYEAQ (reference sequence). The CDR3 totals 14 residues. The CDR3 DNA follows: TGTGCTAGCAGCGCCGGGCTTAACACCGGGGAGCTGTTTTTT. It is translated as CASSAGLNTGELFF.

J is TRBJ2-5 and V is TRBV13, with 7 bases fitting TRBD1. The J segment lost 4 bases and the V segment lost 4 bases, leaving 12 bases of the junction unmatched. CDR1 and CDR2 from the germline V gene are PRHDT and FYEKMQ (reference sequence). CDR3 length: 16 amino acids. The CDR3 spells CASSSATGAVRETQYF. CDR3 nucleotides: TGTGCCAGCAGCTCGGCAACAGGGGCTGTTCGAGAGACCCAGTACTTC.

V usage is TRBV24-1 and J usage is TRBJ2-2; D remains ambiguous. V was shortened by 6 bases and J by 7 bases, with 8 bases between the two germline ends. CDR3 length equals 12 residues. The germline V gene encodes CDR1 KGHDR and CDR2 SFDVKD. CDR3 bases: TGTGCCACCAGTCCGCAGAGCGGGGAGCTGTTTTTT. Protein sequence: CATSPQSGELFF.

V gene TRBV6-1 combines with J gene TRBJ1-1; D call uncertain. Germline assignment: CDR1 MNHNS and CDR2 SASEGT. V was pared by 3 bases and J by 5 bases, with 13 bases between. CDR3 length: 14 amino acids. The CDR3 protein is CASSDFLGSTEAFF. In DNA form, the CDR3 reads TGTGCCAGCAGTGATTTTCTGGGAAGTACTGAAGCTTTCTTT.

The chain has TRBV7-6 and TRBJ2-2; D might be TRBD2 (5 bases). CDR1 SGHVS and CDR2 FNYEAQ come from the germline V gene. V was clipped by 1 base and J by 4 bases, with 7 bases between them. This CDR3 has 14 amino acids. CDR3 DNA sequence: TGTGCCAGCAGCTTAGAGGCGGGCACCGGGGAGCTGTTTTTT. Translated: CASSLEAGTGELFF.

The genes are TRBV5-6 and TRBJ1-5; no reliable D call. Germline CDR1 reads SGHDT; CDR2 reads YYEEEE. This CDR3 comprises 13 residues. The V end was cut by 3 bases, the J end by 5 bases, with 9 bases between. CDR3 DNA: TGTGCCAGCAGCTGGGCAATGGATCAGCCCCAGCATTTT. Protein: CASSWAMDQPQHF.

The chain couples TRBV10-3 to TRBJ2-2; no clear D gene. The V gene's germline CDR1 is ENHRY and CDR2 SYGVKD. Trimming left V 0 bases short and J 5 bases short, with 4 bases between. There are 13 residues in the CDR3. The CDR3 sequence: CAISESRTGELFF. CDR3 nucleotides: TGTGCCATCAGTGAGTCGAGGACCGGGGAGCTGTTTTTT.

The rearrangement links TRBV4-1 to TRBJ2-1; TRBD1 might be the D (5 bases). The CDR3 length is 19 residues. Germline V gene data show CDR1 as MGHRA and CDR2 as YSYEKL. V was pared by 0 bases and J by 3 bases, with 21 bases between. CDR3 nucleotide sequence: TGCGCCAGCAGCCAAGATACACAGGCCACCTATCTATTCTACAATGAGCAGTTCTTC. The encoded protein is CASSQDTQATYLFYNEQFF.

The chain employs TRBV28 and TRBJ2-2; D is undetermined. V was trimmed by 3 bases and J by 1 base, leaving 9 bases between them. The CDR3 covers 15 residues. In germline, CDR1 is MDHEN, CDR2 SYDVKM. The DNA for the CDR3 is TGTGCCAGCAGTTTTGGTAAATGGAACACCGGGGAGCTGTTTTTT. Encoded protein: CASSFGKWNTGELFF.

CDR3 in DNA: TGTGCCAGCAGCTTAGGGGACCGCGATCAGCCCCAGCATTTT. Protein sequence: CASSLGDRDQPQHF. The V and J genes are TRBV13 and TRBJ1-5; no firm D call. Germline CDR1 reads PRHDT; CDR2 reads FYEKMQ (reference sequence). This CDR3 comprises 14 residues. V gave up 0 bases and J gave up 5 bases, with 8 bases separating them.

The CDR3 sequence is CASSYSNRPYNEQFF. The CDR3, as DNA: TGTGCCAGCAGTTACTCGAACAGACCCTACAATGAGCAGTTCTTC. The chain recombines TRBV6-5 with TRBJ2-1; D not resolved. The CDR3 consists of 15 residues. The V and J ends lost 0 bases and 2 bases respectively, with 8 bases between them. Germline assignment: CDR1 MNHEY and CDR2 SVGAGI.

This chain links TRBV13 with TRBJ2-3; D remains ambiguous. The CDR3 has 17 amino acids. V was pared by 0 bases and J by 0 bases, with 13 bases between. Looked up from germline, CDR1 is PRHDT and CDR2 is FYEKMQ (reference sequence). Here the CDR3 reads CASSLGLMAPSTDTQYF. The CDR3 DNA is TGTGCCAGCAGCTTAGGCCTAATGGCACCTAGCACAGATACGCAGTATTTT.

The rearrangement links TRBV23-1 to TRBJ1-1; the D is unclear. TRBV23-1 belongs to the ORF category, with a function that is uncertain. V was trimmed by 4 bases and J by 0 bases, leaving 6 bases between them. The CDR3 runs to 13 residues. The CDR3 here is CASSPLLNTEAFF. Here the CDR3 DNA reads TGCGCCAGCAGTCCCCTCTTGAACACTGAAGCTTTCTTT.

This rearrangement joins TRBV6-6 to TRBJ2-7, with D perhaps TRBD2 (6 bases). From germline, CDR1 is MNHNY and CDR2 SVGAGI (reference sequence). The CDR3 is 16 residues long. V was clipped by 0 bases and J by 3 bases, with 15 bases between them. The CDR3 sequence: CASSYSPGTEGYEQYF. The CDR3 region has the DNA TGTGCCAGCAGTTACTCGCCTGGAACGGAGGGCTACGAGCAGTACTTC.

This chain uses TRBV5-1 with TRBJ1-6; D might be TRBD1 (5 bases). CDR3 length: 14 amino acids. Trimming shortened V by 2 bases and J by 13 bases, and 16 bases separated the two germline ends. CDR1 is SGHRS and CDR2 is YFSETQ in the germline V gene. The CDR3: CASSLVGEGFPLHF. Here the CDR3 DNA reads TGCGCCAGCAGCTTAGTAGGGGAAGGGTTCCCCCTCCACTTT. The full variable domain, its missing parts supplied by reference TRBV5-1 and TRBJ1-6, is KAGVTQTPRYLIKTRGQQVTLSCSPISGHRSVSWYQQTPGQGLQFLFEYFSETQRNKGNFPGRFSGRQFSNSRSEMNVSTLELGDSALYLCASSLVGEGFPLHFGNGTRLTVT.

The gene calls are TRBV28 and TRBJ1-1, with unresolved D. Germline V lookup: CDR1 MDHEN, CDR2 SYDVKM. The germline V and J ends were trimmed by 6 bases and 5 bases, with 10 bases remaining between them. CDR3 length equals 12 residues. The CDR3 reads CASSSPLTEAFF. The DNA for the CDR3 is TGTGCCAGCAGCTCCCCCCTGACTGAAGCTTTCTTT.

CDR3 residues: CASSQEVGLAGGQDTDTQYF. The CDR3 DNA reads as TGCGCCAGCAGCCAAGAAGTTGGCCTAGCGGGAGGTCAGGACACAGATACGCAGTATTTT. The rearrangement links TRBV4-1 to TRBJ2-3, with TRBD2 matching 11 bases. The V gene end was trimmed by 0 bases and the J gene end by 2 bases; junction bases not matched to a gene: 13. Germline lookup yields CDR1 MGHRA and CDR2 YSYEKL. The CDR3 is 20 amino acids.

J is TRBJ1-1 and V is TRBV3-1 (or the pseudogene TRBV3-2); no firm D call. Per the germline V gene, CDR1 is LGHDT and CDR2 is YNNKEL (reference sequence). V shed 2 bases and J shed 0 bases, with 7 bases lying between them. The CDR3 spans 14 residues. The CDR3, as DNA: TGTGCCAGCAGCCAATATGGGTTGAACACTGAAGCTTTCTTT. Protein: CASSQYGLNTEAFF.